Presented here are 4 T cell receptor beta chains from one specimen sequenced in a study of T cell responses to AZD1222 COVID-19 vaccine (dated by TCRdb to the early 2020s). The time point label, as the study defines it: about 28 days (+/-7) after the second vaccine dose. The receptor library was made with the immunoSEQ multiplex PCR assay. Imported from immuneACCESS, the table was reduced by TCRdb to in-frame sequences with V and J called. These copies leave out some clones; in studies compared against another copy, an unresolved V gene accounts for under half, and the cause of the remainder is not known. Present in this sample are some 180,000 clones, around 88% of which were seen just once. The ten most abundant clones make up around 1% of the sample. Source: peripheral blood, taken 28 days after the second AZD1222 dose. Source of these receptors: an adult who received the AZD1222 COVID-19 vaccine.

This clone was observed a single time. This chain uses TRBV11-2 with TRBJ2-7; 8 nucleotides agree with TRBD1. CDR3 size: 14 residues. The V gene end was trimmed by 8 bases and the J gene end by 7 bases; junction bases not matched to a gene: 13. Germline V gene data show CDR1 as SGHAT and CDR2 as FQNNGV. CDR3 sequence: CASHNRDRLGEQYF. The DNA of the CDR3 is TGTGCCAGCCATAACCGGGACAGGCTGGGGGAGCAGTACTTC.

V gene TRBV3-1 (or the pseudogene TRBV3-2) combines with J gene TRBJ2-4, with D possibly being TRBD2 (5 bases). The CDR3 has 14 amino acids. In germline, CDR1 is LGHDT, CDR2 YNNKEL (reference sequence). Trimming cost V 4 bases and J 6 bases, with 13 bases left between them. The CDR3 nucleotides are TGTGCCAGCAGCCTCACGGGGTCGCCAAACATTCAGTACTTC. Translation: CASSLTGSPNIQYF.

This clone has only one observation. This chain links TRBV11-2 with TRBJ2-2; D is uncertain. This CDR3 is 15 amino acids long. Germline V gives CDR1 SGHAT, CDR2 FQNNGV. The V end lost 3 bases, the J end lost 1 base, and 9 bases lay between the germline ends. In DNA form, the CDR3 reads TGTGCCAGCAGCTTTCGGACCCGGAACACCGGGGAGCTGTTTTTT. Encoded protein: CASSFRTRNTGELFF.

J is TRBJ2-7 and V is TRBV10-3; TRBD1 might be the D (6 bases). CDR3 length: 16 amino acids. V lost 6 bases, J lost 2 bases, and 20 bases lay in between. The germline gives CDR1 ENHRY, CDR2 SYGVKD. The CDR3 DNA reads TGTGCCATCAGGAGAGGGGGATACAGGATACCCTACGAGCAGTACTTC. It yields the protein CAIRRGGYRIPYEQYF.